This TCR beta chain originates from a study of blood T cell repertoires in COVID-19. Whole-study context: Researchers got acute and convalescent COVID-19 samples from the United States, Italy and Spain. Nucleic acid was either cDNA or gDNA, and it came from T cells, B-cell-depleted T cells, or PBMCs.

V was clipped by 2 bases and J by 4 bases, with 3 bases between them. The CDR3 consists of 12 residues. Germline CDR1 and CDR2: SGHVS and FQNEAQ. Original methodology: Amplification with reference gene primers provided the estimates of nucleated cell counts. The data were produced by immunoSEQ multiplex PCR, yet TCRdb's version contains in-frame clones alone and is incomplete. D and trimming come from the DNA, and the V and J calls and clone size come from that table. The data show 150,000 to 190,000 clones, 76% seen once. The genes are TRBV7-8 and TRBJ1-5, with D unclear. The sample comprised peripheral blood. The TCR originated in a woman of 80 years or more with acute or convalescent COVID-19. CDR3 nucleotides: TGTGCCAGCAGCTTACAGAATCAGCCCCAGCATTTT. Protein product: CASSLQNQPQHF.